Described below is a single T cell receptor beta chain sequence and its context. The antigen is undetermined. Eligible hyperthyroidism cases comprised new diagnoses of under 2 months' duration in individuals aged 18 to 65. The CDR3 spans 15 residues. V was shortened by 7 bases and J by 8 bases, with 23 bases between the two germline ends. The V gene's germline CDR1 is MNHNS and CDR2 SASEGT. TCR beta CDR3 amplification used RNA transcripts. The first round was an RT-PCR with HTBI primers, and the second round was a multiplex PCR. TCRdb passed the multiplex PCR reads through MiXCR, listing each CDR3 protein once. There are about 380,000 distinct CDR3 sequences in the sample; 15% to 19% occur only once, and 7% lies in the top ten. These data originate in a study of Graves' ophthalmopathy and Graves' hyperthyroidism. Findings and limits, study-wide: In separating ophthalmopathy from stable hyperthyroidism, a 13-signature model achieved about 91% sensitivity and 81.08% specificity.

The chain combines TRBV6-1 with TRBJ1-1; D might be TRBD1 (5 bases). The sequence was obtained from a woman aged 18 to 35 with stable Graves' hyperthyroidism. The sample taken for sequencing was peripheral blood. The CDR3 loop is CASTQAGTGGREAFF. In DNA form, the CDR3 reads TGTGCCAGCACCCAAGCCGGGACCGGGGGGAGAGAAGCTTTCTTT.